What follows describes a single T cell receptor (beta chain). TCR beta CDR3 sequences were amplified from RNA transcripts. The TCR CDR3 was amplified in a first-round RT-PCR using the HTBI primer set. TCRdb ran MiXCR on the multiplex PCR reads and lists one entry per CDR3 protein. The data show around 420,000 distinct CDR3 sequences, around 15% seen once. The CDR3 has 15 amino acids. The ends lost 3 bases at V and 4 bases at J; junction bases unmatched: 6. This sample was taken from a study of T cells in Graves' hyperthyroidism and ophthalmopathy. The material sequenced was blood. The source is a woman aged 18-29 years with Graves' hyperthyroidism. The gene calls are TRBV12-3 or TRBV12-4 and TRBJ1-3, with 7 bases identical to TRBD1. The CDR3 sequence: CASSFNRGGGNTIYF. CDR3 bases: TGTGCCAGCAGTTTTAACAGGGGTGGAGGAAACACCATATATTTT.